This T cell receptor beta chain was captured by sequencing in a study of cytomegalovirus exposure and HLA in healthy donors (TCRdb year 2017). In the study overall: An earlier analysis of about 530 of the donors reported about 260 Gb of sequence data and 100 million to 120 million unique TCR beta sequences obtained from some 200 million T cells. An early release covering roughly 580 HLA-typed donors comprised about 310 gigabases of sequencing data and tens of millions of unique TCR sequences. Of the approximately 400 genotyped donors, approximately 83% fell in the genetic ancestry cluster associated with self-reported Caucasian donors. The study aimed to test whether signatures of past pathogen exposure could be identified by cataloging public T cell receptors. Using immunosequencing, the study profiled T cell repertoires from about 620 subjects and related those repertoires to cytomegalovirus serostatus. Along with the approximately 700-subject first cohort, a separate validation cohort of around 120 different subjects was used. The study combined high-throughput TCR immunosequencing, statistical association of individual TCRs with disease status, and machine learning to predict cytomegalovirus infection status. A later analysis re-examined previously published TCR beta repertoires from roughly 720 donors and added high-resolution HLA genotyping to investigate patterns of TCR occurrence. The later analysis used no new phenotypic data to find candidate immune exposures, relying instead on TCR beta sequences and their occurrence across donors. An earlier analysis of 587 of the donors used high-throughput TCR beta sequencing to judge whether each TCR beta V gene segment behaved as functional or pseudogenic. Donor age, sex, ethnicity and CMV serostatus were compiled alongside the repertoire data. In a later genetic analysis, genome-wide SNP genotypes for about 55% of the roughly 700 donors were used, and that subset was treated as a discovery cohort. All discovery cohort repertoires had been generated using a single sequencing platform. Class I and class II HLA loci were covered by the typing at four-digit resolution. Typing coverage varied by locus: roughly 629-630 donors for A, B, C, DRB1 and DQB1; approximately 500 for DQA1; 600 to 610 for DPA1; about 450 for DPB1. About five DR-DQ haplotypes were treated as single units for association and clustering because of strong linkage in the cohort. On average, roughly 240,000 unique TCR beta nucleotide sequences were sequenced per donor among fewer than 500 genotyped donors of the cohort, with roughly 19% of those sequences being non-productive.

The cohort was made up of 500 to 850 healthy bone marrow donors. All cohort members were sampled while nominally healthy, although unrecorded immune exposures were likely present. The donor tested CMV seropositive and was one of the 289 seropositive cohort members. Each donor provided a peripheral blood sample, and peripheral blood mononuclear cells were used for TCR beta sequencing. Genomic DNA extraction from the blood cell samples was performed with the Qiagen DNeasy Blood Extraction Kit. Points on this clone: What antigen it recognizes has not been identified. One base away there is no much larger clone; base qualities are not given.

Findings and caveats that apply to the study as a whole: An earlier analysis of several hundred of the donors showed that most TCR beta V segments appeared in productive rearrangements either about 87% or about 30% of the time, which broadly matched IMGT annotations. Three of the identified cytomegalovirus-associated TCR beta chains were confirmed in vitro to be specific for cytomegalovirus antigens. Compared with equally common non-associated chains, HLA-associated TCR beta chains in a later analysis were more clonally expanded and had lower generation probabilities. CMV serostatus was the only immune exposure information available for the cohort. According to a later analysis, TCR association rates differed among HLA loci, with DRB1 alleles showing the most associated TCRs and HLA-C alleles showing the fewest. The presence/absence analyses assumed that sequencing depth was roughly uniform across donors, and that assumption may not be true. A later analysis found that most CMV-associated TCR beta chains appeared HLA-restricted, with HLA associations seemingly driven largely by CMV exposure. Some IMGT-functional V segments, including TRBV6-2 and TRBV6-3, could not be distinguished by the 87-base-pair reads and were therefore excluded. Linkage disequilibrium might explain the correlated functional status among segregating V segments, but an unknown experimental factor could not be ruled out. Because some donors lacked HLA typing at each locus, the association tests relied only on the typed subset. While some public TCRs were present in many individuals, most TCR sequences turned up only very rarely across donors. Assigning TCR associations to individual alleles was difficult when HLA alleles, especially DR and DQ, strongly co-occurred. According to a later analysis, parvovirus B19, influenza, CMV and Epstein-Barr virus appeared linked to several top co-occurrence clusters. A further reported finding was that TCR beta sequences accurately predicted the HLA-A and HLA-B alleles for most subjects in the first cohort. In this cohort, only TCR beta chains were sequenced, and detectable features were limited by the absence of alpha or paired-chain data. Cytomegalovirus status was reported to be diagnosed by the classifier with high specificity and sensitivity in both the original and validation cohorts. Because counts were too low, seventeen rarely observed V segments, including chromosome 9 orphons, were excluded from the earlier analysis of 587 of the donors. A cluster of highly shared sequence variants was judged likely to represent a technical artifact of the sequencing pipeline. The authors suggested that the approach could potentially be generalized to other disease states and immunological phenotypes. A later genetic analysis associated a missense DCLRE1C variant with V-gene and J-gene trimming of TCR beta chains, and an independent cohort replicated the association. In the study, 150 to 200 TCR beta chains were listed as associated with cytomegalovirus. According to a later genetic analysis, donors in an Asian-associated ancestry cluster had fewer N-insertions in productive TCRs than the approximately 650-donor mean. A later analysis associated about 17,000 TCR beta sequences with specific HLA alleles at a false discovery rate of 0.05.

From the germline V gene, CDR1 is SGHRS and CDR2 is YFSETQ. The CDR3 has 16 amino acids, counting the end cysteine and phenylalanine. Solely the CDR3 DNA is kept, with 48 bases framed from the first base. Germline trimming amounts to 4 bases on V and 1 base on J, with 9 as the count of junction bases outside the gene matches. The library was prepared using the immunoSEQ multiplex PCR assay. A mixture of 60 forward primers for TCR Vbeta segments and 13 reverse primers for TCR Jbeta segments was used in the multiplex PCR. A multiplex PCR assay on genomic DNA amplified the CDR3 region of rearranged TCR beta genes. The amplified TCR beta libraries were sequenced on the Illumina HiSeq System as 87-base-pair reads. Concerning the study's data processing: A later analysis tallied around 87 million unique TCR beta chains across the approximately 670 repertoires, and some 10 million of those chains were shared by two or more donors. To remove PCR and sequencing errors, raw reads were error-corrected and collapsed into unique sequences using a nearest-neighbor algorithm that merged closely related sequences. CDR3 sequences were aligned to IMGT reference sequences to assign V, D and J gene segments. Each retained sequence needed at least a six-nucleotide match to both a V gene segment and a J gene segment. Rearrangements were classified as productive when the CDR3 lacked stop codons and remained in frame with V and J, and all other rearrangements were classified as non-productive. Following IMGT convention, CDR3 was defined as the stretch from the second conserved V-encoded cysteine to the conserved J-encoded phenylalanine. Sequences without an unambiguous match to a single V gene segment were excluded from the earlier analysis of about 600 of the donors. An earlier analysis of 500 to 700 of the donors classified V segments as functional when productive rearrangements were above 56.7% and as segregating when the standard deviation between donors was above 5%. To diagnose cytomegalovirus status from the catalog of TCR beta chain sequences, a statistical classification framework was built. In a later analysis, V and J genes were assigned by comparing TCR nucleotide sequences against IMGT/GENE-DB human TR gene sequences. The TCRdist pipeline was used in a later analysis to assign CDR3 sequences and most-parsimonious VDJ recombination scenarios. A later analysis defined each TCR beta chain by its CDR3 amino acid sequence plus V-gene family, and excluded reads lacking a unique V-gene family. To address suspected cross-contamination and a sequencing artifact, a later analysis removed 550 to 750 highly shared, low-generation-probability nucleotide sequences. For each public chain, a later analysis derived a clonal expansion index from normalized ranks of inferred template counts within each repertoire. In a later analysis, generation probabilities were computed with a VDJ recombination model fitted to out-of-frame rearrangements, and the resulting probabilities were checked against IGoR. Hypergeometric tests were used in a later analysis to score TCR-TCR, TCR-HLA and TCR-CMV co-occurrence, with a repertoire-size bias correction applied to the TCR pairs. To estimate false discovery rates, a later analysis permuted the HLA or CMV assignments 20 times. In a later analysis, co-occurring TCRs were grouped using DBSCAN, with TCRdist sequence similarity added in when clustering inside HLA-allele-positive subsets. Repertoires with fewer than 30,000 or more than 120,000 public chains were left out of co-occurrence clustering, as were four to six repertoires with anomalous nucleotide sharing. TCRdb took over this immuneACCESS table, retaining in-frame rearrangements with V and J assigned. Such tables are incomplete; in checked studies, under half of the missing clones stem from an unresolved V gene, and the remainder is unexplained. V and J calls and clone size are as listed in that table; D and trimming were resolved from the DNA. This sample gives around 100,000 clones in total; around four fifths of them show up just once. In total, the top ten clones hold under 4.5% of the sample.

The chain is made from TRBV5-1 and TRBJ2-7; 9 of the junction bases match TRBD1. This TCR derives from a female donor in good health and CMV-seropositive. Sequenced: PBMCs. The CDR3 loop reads CASSPTTGTGSYEQYF. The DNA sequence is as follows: TGCGCCAGCAGCCCTACAACCGGGACAGGGTCCTACGAGCAGTACTTC.